These 31 T cell receptor beta chains came from one sample sequenced in a study of CD8+CD57+ T cells in acquired aplastic anemia. Researchers used genomic DNA as the template to profile TCR beta VDJ and CDR3. MiXCR, applied by TCRdb to the reads, yields one record per CDR3 protein. Seen here are 60,000 to 75,000 distinct CDR3 sequences, 45% to 70% observed once, and the top ten hold 2% to 2.5%. Sequenced material: sorted CD4+, CD8+, or CD8+CD57+ T cells (not recorded which) from PBMCs. Receptors were obtained from a human donor in good health, serving as a control.

The genes are TRBV19 and TRBJ1-4, with TRBD1 matching 8 bases. The germline gives CDR1 LNHDA, CDR2 SQIVND (reference sequence). V lost 6 bases to trimming and J lost 8 bases; unmatched junction nucleotides: 5. This CDR3 comprises 13 residues. The CDR3 region has the DNA TGTGCCAGTAGAGGACAGGGAAGCGAAAAACTGTTTTTT. As protein: CASRGQGSEKLFF.

The V gene is TRBV24-1, the J gene TRBJ2-2; the match to TRBD2 covers 10 bases. The germline CDR1 and CDR2 sequences are KGHDR and SFDVKD. The CDR3 runs to 16 residues. The CDR3 protein is CAARVRVAGGTGELFF. CDR3 coding DNA: TGTGCTGCCCGGGTCCGAGTAGCGGGAGGTACCGGGGAGCTGTTTTTT.

The chain carries TRBV7-2 and TRBJ2-1, with 11 bases lining up with TRBD2. The CDR3 runs 15 residues. V shed 4 bases, J shed 2 bases, and the junction held 1 base outside the gene matches. Germline-derived CDR1 and CDR2 are SGHTA and FQGNSA. CDR3 region: CASSSSGGPYNEQFF. In DNA form, the CDR3 reads TGTGCCAGCAGCTCTAGCGGGGGGCCCTACAATGAGCAGTTCTTC.

This clonotype came up a few times. This chain joins TRBV7-2 and TRBJ1-2; 8 positions match TRBD1. This CDR3 spans 14 amino acids. V shed 5 bases, J shed 3 bases, and the junction held 5 bases outside the gene matches. Germline CDR1 is SGHTA and CDR2 is FQGNSA. CDR3 bases: TGTGCCAGCAGCATACAGGGGGATGACTATGGCTACACCTTC. Protein product: CASSIQGDDYGYTF.

This chain joins TRBV20-1 and TRBJ1-2; D unresolved. The V end was cut by 1 base, the J end by 4 bases, with 16 bases between. The CDR3 consists of 15 residues. Germline values: CDR1 DFQATT, CDR2 SNEGSKA (reference sequence). The CDR3 spells CSARGGRISGYGYTF. The CDR3, as DNA: TGCAGTGCTAGAGGTGGCAGGATATCGGGCTATGGCTACACCTTC.

The chain is built from TRBV24-1 and TRBJ1-1; no clear D. Looked up from germline, CDR1 is KGHDR and CDR2 is SFDVKD. V was trimmed by 9 bases and J by 1 base, leaving 11 bases between them. There are 13 residues in the CDR3. As DNA, the CDR3 is TGTGCCACCCCGGGGAGAGAGAACACTGAAGCTTTCTTT. It specifies CATPGRENTEAFF.

The chain joins TRBV4-1 to TRBJ2-7; D gene ambiguous. Trimming left V 3 bases short and J 2 bases short, with 14 bases between. Germline V lookup: CDR1 MGHRA, CDR2 YSYEKL. The CDR3 is made up of 15 amino acids. As DNA, the CDR3 is TGCGCCAGCAGCCAGCAGACTGCGGTAACCTACGAGCAGTACTTC. It encodes CASSQQTAVTYEQYF.

This clonotype was seen just once. This chain uses TRBV19 with TRBJ1-1, with a weak D call TRBD1 (5 bases). Germline V gene sequence: CDR1 LNHDA, CDR2 SQIVND (reference sequence). Deletions cut 3 bases from V and 4 bases from J, with 12 bases between. The CDR3 is 14 amino acids. Here the CDR3 DNA reads TGTGCCAGTAGTATGGGGAGGGGAGGCACTGAAGCTTTCTTT. Protein product: CASSMGRGGTEAFF.

The V call is TRBV10-3, the J call TRBJ1-1, with unresolved D. The CDR3 runs 13 residues. The V end lost 8 bases, the J end lost 0 bases, and 10 bases lay between the germline ends. In germline, CDR1 is ENHRY, CDR2 SYGVKD. The CDR3 here is CAISTRMNTEAFF. DNA for the CDR3: TGTGCCATCTCCACACGAATGAACACTGAAGCTTTCTTT.

This chain uses TRBV7-9 with TRBJ2-2; D is unresolved. Trimming shortened V by 2 bases and J by 7 bases, and 2 bases separated the two germline ends. CDR3 length equals 11 residues. Looked up from germline, CDR1 is SEHNR and CDR2 is FQNEAQ (reference sequence). The CDR3 DNA is TGTGCCAGCAGCTTACTCGGGGAGCTGTTTTTT. Translation: CASSLLGELFF. Combining the CDR3 with reference TRBV7-9 and TRBJ2-2 gives the whole variable domain DTGVSQNPRHKITKRGQNVTFRCDPISEHNRLYWYRQTLGQGPEFLTYFQNEAQLEKSRLLSDRFSAERPKGSFSTLEIQRTEQGDSAMYLCASSLLGELFFGEGSRLTVL.

The V and J genes are TRBV25-1 and TRBJ2-7; possible D gene TRBD2, 6 bases. The V end lost 8 bases, the J end lost 2 bases, and 13 bases lay between the germline ends. The CDR3 sequence is 13 residues long. Germline assignment: CDR1 MGHDK and CDR2 SYGVNS. The CDR3 nucleotides read TGTGCCAGCCGCACTAGCATGGCCTACGAGCAGTACTTC. Its protein product is CASRTSMAYEQYF.

This clonotype was picked up many times. The chain combines TRBV19 with TRBJ1-1, with TRBD1 matching over 10 bases. J gave up 6 bases and V 6 bases, and 13 bases lay outside the gene matches. From germline, CDR1 is LNHDA and CDR2 SQIVND (reference sequence). The CDR3 has 16 amino acids. The CDR3 DNA sequence: TGTGCCAGTAGACAACCGGGACAGGGGCTTGTCGCTGAAGCTTTCTTT. It translates to CASRQPGQGLVAEAFF.

V and J are TRBV7-3 and TRBJ1-2; D is ambiguous. The germline gives CDR1 SGHTA, CDR2 FQGTGA. This CDR3 has 12 residues. The germline V and J ends were trimmed by 5 bases and 7 bases, with 11 bases remaining between them. The CDR3 bases are TGTGCCAGCAGCAACGGACCTGTTGGCTACACCTTC. Protein sequence: CASSNGPVGYTF.

Within the sample, this clonotype is medium-sized. This chain uses TRBV19 with TRBJ1-2, with 7 bases fitting TRBD1. CDR3 length: 12 residues. V was clipped by 8 bases and J by 4 bases; unmatched bases: 4. Germline V gene data show CDR1 as LNHDA and CDR2 as SQIVND (reference sequence). The CDR3 DNA reads as TGTGCCAGTGCGGACAGGATCTATGGCTACACCTTC. It yields the protein CASADRIYGYTF. The full variable domain, rest sourced from reference TRBV19 and TRBJ1-2, is DGGITQSPKYLFRKEGQNVTLSCEQNLNHDAMYWYRQDPGQGLRLIYYSQIVNDFQKGDIAEGYSVSREKKESFPLTVTSAQKNPTAFYLCASADRIYGYTFGSGTRLTVV.

V is TRBV2 and J is TRBJ2-7; 9 nucleotides match TRBD1. V was clipped by 8 bases and J by 4 bases; unmatched bases: 3. The CDR3 is 12 residues long. Germline V lookup: CDR1 SNHLY, CDR2 FYNNEI. In DNA form, the CDR3 reads TGTGCCAGCGCGGGACAGGGTTACGAGCAGTACTTC. Its protein product is CASAGQGYEQYF.

V gene TRBV20-1 combines with J gene TRBJ2-1; 7 bases match TRBD2. The CDR3 is made up of 15 amino acids. Germline V gene sequence: CDR1 DFQATT, CDR2 SNEGSKA (reference sequence). Unmatched junction bases numbered 8, after V lost 0 bases and J lost 6 bases. CDR3 loop: CSARDLVREGNEQFF. For the CDR3, the DNA is TGCAGTGCTAGAGATTTAGTCAGGGAGGGCAATGAGCAGTTCTTC.

V is TRBV15 and J is TRBJ1-5; D unresolved. V was pared by 1 base and J by 5 bases, with 9 bases between. CDR1 is LNHNV and CDR2 is YYDKDF in the germline V gene (reference sequence). This CDR3 comprises 14 residues. CDR3 nucleotides: TGTGCCACCAGCAGAGGGCAGAGCCATCAGCCCCAGCATTTT. It codes for CATSRGQSHQPQHF.

DNA of the CDR3: TGTGCCAGCAGCGGGGTTGGCGGCCAGCATTTT. It specifies CASSGVGGQHF. The rearrangement links TRBV7-8 to TRBJ1-5; no firm D call. This CDR3 has 11 amino acids. The germline CDR1 and CDR2 sequences are SGHVS and FQNEAQ. V gave up 5 bases and J gave up 12 bases, with 11 bases separating them.

CDR3 DNA: TGTGCCAGCAGTGAATTGGGTGGCGGTCAGCCCCAGCATTTT. It specifies CASSELGGGQPQHF. The rearrangement links TRBV25-1 to TRBJ1-5; D is undetermined. The V end lost 1 base, the J end lost 6 bases, and 10 bases lay between the germline ends. The CDR3 is 14 residues long. CDR1 is MGHDK and CDR2 is SYGVNS in the germline V gene.

This clonotype has only a few counts. This chain joins TRBV15 and TRBJ1-6, with D possibly matching TRBD1 (6 bases). The CDR3 covers 16 residues. V was trimmed by 4 bases and J by 6 bases, leaving 16 bases between them. The germline V gene has CDR1 LNHNV and CDR2 YYDKDF (reference sequence). CDR3 region: CATSTDYPGANSPLHF. The CDR3 DNA sequence: TGTGCCACCAGCACCGACTATCCAGGGGCTAATTCACCCCTCCACTTT.

This clonotype was seen repeatedly, ten times or more. The chain recombines TRBV30 with TRBJ2-7, with TRBD1 matching over 9 bases. This CDR3 spans 15 amino acids. Germline V gene sequence: CDR1 GTSNPN, CDR2 SVGIG (reference sequence). V trimming: 2 bases; J trimming: 0 bases; junction bases outside the gene matches: 5. The CDR3 here is CAWSRDRGTSYEQYF. CDR3 sequence (DNA): TGTGCCTGGAGTCGCGACAGGGGGACCTCCTACGAGCAGTACTTC.

Ten or more counts support this clonotype. CDR3 region: CASRRGGGNTIYF. The CDR3 DNA sequence: TGTGCCAGCAGGAGGGGCGGTGGAAACACCATATATTTT. This rearrangement joins TRBV28 to TRBJ1-3, with D possibly TRBD1 on 5 matching bases. V lost 6 bases to trimming and J lost 3 bases, with 9 bases between them. The CDR3 extends over 13 amino acids. Germline CDR1 and CDR2: MDHEN and SYDVKM.

This clonotype was recorded at least ten times. This CDR3 is CASSLAGYDAEQFF. DNA of the CDR3: TGCGCCAGCAGCTTGGCAGGCTACGATGCTGAGCAGTTCTTC. The V and J genes are TRBV5-1 and TRBJ2-1; D is undetermined. V lost 0 bases, J lost 9 bases, and 13 bases lay in between. This CDR3 comprises 14 residues. Germline-derived CDR1 and CDR2 are SGHRS and YFSETQ.

This clonotype was seen a handful of times. CDR3 amino acids: CASSAALGVGEKLFF. In nucleotides, the CDR3 is TGTGCCAGCTCAGCGGCCTTGGGGGTCGGTGAAAAACTGTTTTTT. V and J are TRBV18 and TRBJ1-4, with D tentatively TRBD1 (5 bases). V was shortened by 5 bases and J by 7 bases, with 17 bases between the two germline ends. Looked up from germline, CDR1 is KGHSH and CDR2 is LQKENI. The CDR3 is 15 residues long. The whole variable domain, remainder taken from reference TRBV18 and TRBJ1-4, is NAGVMQNPRHLVRRRGQEARLRCSPMKGHSHVYWYRQLPEEGLKFMVYLQKENIIDESGMPKERFSAEFPKEGPSILRIQQVVRGDSAAYFCASSAALGVGEKLFFGSGTQLSVL.

This clonotype was counted a few times. This may come from a read error, since a much larger clone is one base off. The CDR3 carries no conserved terminal phenylalanine or tryptophan, so it likely arises from a read error. The chain links TRBV18 to TRBJ2-7; D might be TRBD1 or TRBD2, each matching 5 bases. The CDR3 length is 13 residues. Trimming stripped 3 bases from V and 5 bases from J, with 11 bases between. Germline CDR1 is KGHSH and CDR2 is LQKENI. The CDR3 here is CASSPSRDDEQYL. The CDR3 DNA sequence: TGTGCCAGCTCACCGAGCCGGGACGACGAGCAGTACCTC.

This clonotype was seen repeatedly, ten times or more. The chain combines TRBV12-3 or TRBV12-4 with TRBJ2-3; possible D gene TRBD1, 6 bases. The CDR3 is 15 residues long. The V end was cut by 2 bases, the J end by 3 bases, with 12 bases between. The CDR3 sequence: CASSLKGGLTDTQYF. The DNA of the CDR3 is TGTGCCAGCAGTTTAAAAGGGGGTCTGACAGATACGCAGTATTTT.

At least ten counts were recorded for this clonotype. This chain joins TRBV11-2 and TRBJ1-5; possible D gene TRBD1, 5 bases. Looked up from germline, CDR1 is SGHAT and CDR2 is FQNNGV. The V end was cut by 5 bases, the J end by 2 bases, with 22 bases between. The CDR3 has 18 amino acids. CDR3 in DNA: TGTGCCAGCAGCGGAAGAGGTGGGGGGGTAGTAGGCAATCAGCCCCAGCATTTT. It yields the protein CASSGRGGGVVGNQPQHF.

CDR3 loop: CASSIRGLANTEAFF. The CDR3 nucleotides read TGTGCCAGTAGTATTAGGGGACTGGCGAACACTGAAGCTTTCTTT. This chain connects TRBV19 to TRBJ1-1, with D maybe TRBD1 (5 bases). CDR3 length: 15 amino acids. The V gene lost 3 bases and the J gene lost 1 base, with 12 bases spanning the gap. The germline V gene encodes CDR1 LNHDA and CDR2 SQIVND (reference sequence). The full variable domain, rest sourced from reference TRBV19 and TRBJ1-1, is DGGITQSPKYLFRKEGQNVTLSCEQNLNHDAMYWYRQDPGQGLRLIYYSQIVNDFQKGDIAEGYSVSREKKESFPLTVTSAQKNPTAFYLCASSIRGLANTEAFFGQGTRLTVV.

This clonotype has ten or more counts. CDR3: CSARDGRLAGGIRSGANVLTF. The DNA for the CDR3 is TGCAGTGCTAGAGATGGTAGACTAGCGGGAGGGATTCGCTCTGGGGCCAACGTCCTGACTTTC. The J gene is TRBJ2-6, the V gene TRBV20-1; 14 bases align to TRBD2. This CDR3 is 21 amino acids long. J lost 0 bases, V lost 0 bases, and 10 bases had no gene match. The germline V gene has CDR1 DFQATT and CDR2 SNEGSKA (reference sequence).

Turning to this clonotype: The conserved phenylalanine or tryptophan is not found at the CDR3 terminus, so this likely reflects a read error. V usage is TRBV6-5 and J usage is TRBJ1-1, with 9 bases aligning to TRBD1. This CDR3 has 16 amino acids. Trimming cost V 2 bases and J 2 bases; bases outside gene matches: 6. Germline loops: CDR1 MNHEY, CDR2 SVGAGI. The CDR3 spells CASSYGQGSGNTEAFS. CDR3 nucleotide sequence: TGTGCCAGCAGTTACGGACAGGGGAGCGGAAACACTGAAGCTTTCTCT.

The chain has TRBV7-8 and TRBJ2-5; 9 positions agree with TRBD1. V dropped 4 bases and J dropped 5; count of bases not matched to a gene: 11. The CDR3 consists of 16 residues. The germline V gene has CDR1 SGHVS and CDR2 FQNEAQ. DNA of the CDR3: TGTGCCAGCAGCTCAGGAAGGACAGGGGTCCGGGAGACCCAGTACTTC. Its protein is CASSSGRTGVRETQYF.